This T cell receptor (beta chain) comes out of a study of tumor T cells in aggressive B-cell lymphoma. Trimming at V came to 0 bases and at J to 9 bases, leaving 14 bases not matched to a gene. The CDR3 has 17 residues. Per germline, CDR1 SGHNT and CDR2 YENEEA. Sequencing used immunoSEQ multiplex PCR; TCRdb keeps in-frame clones, though not all of them. The sample contains 3,800 or so clones, about nine tenths of which appear only once. This clonotype was sampled from an adult with diffuse large B cell lymphoma. This chain joins TRBV11-3 and TRBJ2-1, with 7 bases fitting TRBD1. The source material was tumor tissue. CDR3 sequence: CASSLDYFGTDGLEQFF. DNA of the CDR3: TGTGCCAGCAGCTTAGACTATTTCGGGACAGACGGACTTGAGCAGTTCTTC.